This T cell receptor (beta chain) appears in the sequencing data of a study of blood T cell repertoires in COVID-19. Turning to the study itself: The origin of the acute and convalescent COVID-19 samples was the United States, Italy and Spain. T cells, B-cell-depleted T cells, or PBMCs supplied cDNA or gDNA.

Those enrolled in Seattle joined during active infection and were followed longitudinally afterward. As originally analysed: Cell counts per sample came from amplifying reference gene primers. The repertoire was sequenced with immunoSEQ multiplex PCR; TCRdb's copy has only in-frame clones and lacks some. V and J calls and clone size are those listed in that table; D and trimming were worked out from the DNA. The table shows around 430,000 clones, with roughly 88% occurring only once. V lost 3 bases to trimming and J lost 7 bases, with 12 bases between them. Germline CDR1 reads GTSNPN; CDR2 reads SVGIG (reference sequence). The CDR3 spans 12 residues.

The clonotype originates from a woman between 50 and 59 years old with COVID-19, enrolled during active disease. Sequenced input: peripheral blood. The chain links TRBV30 to TRBJ1-1; D may be TRBD1 (6 bases). CDR3 sequence reads: CAWRAGQFEAFF. The CDR3 DNA follows: TGTGCCTGGAGGGCAGGACAGTTTGAAGCTTTCTTT.